This T cell receptor (beta chain) appears in the sequencing data of a study of OX40 agonist ivuxolimab in advanced cancers. About the study: Administration of intravenous ivuxolimab to patients occurred every 2 weeks at 0.01 to 10 mg/kg. General observations from the study: Some nonresponders likewise displayed low normalized T-cell clonal expansion.

Per the germline V gene, CDR1 is SGHTA and CDR2 is FQGNSA. V was cut by 4 bases and J by 8 bases, with 18 bases left in between. This CDR3 is built from 16 residues. This clone was observed once. Its antigen is undetermined. TCRdb's table, derived via immunoSEQ multiplex PCR, lists solely in-frame clones and lacks some. The data show roughly 100,000 clones, about 79% seen once. This TCR was recovered from an adult with an advanced solid tumor such as melanoma, head and neck, liver or kidney cancer. The specimen comprised CD4+ or CD8+ T cells sorted from blood, sampled in a trial of the OX40 agonist ivuxolimab. The V and J genes are TRBV7-2 and TRBJ1-6; the D gene is possibly TRBD1 (6 bases). The CDR3 DNA is TGTGCCAGCAGCTCACGCTACAGGGTACTGGATTCACCCCTCCACTTT. Protein product: CASSSRYRVLDSPLHF.